This T cell receptor (beta chain) was sequenced in a study of regulatory T cells in long-lasting Graves disease. The germline V gene encodes CDR1 MDHEN and CDR2 SYDVKM. The CDR3 totals 15 residues. Trimming at V came to 3 bases and at J to 2 bases, leaving 3 bases not matched to a gene. Building of the TCR beta libraries involved iRepertoire HTBI primers and Arm-PCR of CDR3 regions. MiXCR, run by TCRdb on the multiplex PCR reads, gives a single entry per CDR3 protein. The sample records about 560,000 distinct CDR3 sequences, 15% to 20% being singletons. The time point was: newly diagnosed GD, antithyroid drugs for less than 3 months. With RNA extracted from PBMCs as input, the TCR library was made. In each case, Graves' disease was diagnosed per American Thyroid Association guidelines. These sequences were also reported in another study, on T cells in Graves' hyperthyroidism and ophthalmopathy. That source notes: Diagnoses rested on clinical symptoms, serum thyroxine and TRAb, thyroid ultrasound and orbital computed tomography.

Sequencing was performed on peripheral blood mononuclear cells (PBMCs), taken at new diagnosis, from a patient treated with antithyroid drugs. This sequence originates from a young man with Graves disease. The V call is TRBV28, the J call TRBJ1-5; the match to TRBD1 covers 8 bases. The chain's CDR3 is CASSFHRGGNQPQHF. The CDR3 nucleotides are TGTGCCAGCAGTTTCCACAGGGGGGGCAATCAGCCCCAGCATTTT. The full variable domain, its missing parts supplied by reference TRBV28 and TRBJ1-5, is DVKVTQSSRYLVKRTGEKVFLECVQDMDHENMFWYRQDPGLGLRLIYFSYDVKMKEKGDIPEGYSVSREKKERFSLILESASTNQTSMYLCASSFHRGGNQPQHFGDGTRLSIL.